The clone carrying this T cell receptor beta chain came up a few times. No antigen is known for it. The sample belongs to a study of identical twins. In TCRdb, the 5' RACE reads were re-called with MiXCR into one record per CDR3 protein. The sample records about 340,000 distinct CDR3 sequences, roughly an eighth being singletons. Study conclusions and caveats: Insertions ran lower in abundant cord blood beta clonotypes, though not in memory repertoires. The study found excess low generation probability among twin-shared out-of-frame alpha sequences.

This CDR3 spans 15 amino acids. Germline V gene sequence: CDR1 MNHNS, CDR2 SASEGT. V lost 2 bases and J lost 0, with 11 bases in between. The same data also went into a second study, on yellow fever vaccine responses in identical twins. That source adds: Twins reportedly had a vaccine T cell response that seemed partly convergent, partly personalized.

The sequence derives from a woman aged 18-30 years in good health. The chain employs TRBV6-1 and TRBJ2-7, with a tentative D call TRBD2 (6 bases). Sequencing used CD8+ T cells sorted from blood. The CDR3 region has the DNA TGTGCCAGCAGTGAATGGAGGGCCCACTCCTACGAGCAGTACTTC. Its protein product is CASSEWRAHSYEQYF.